This section outlines one T cell receptor (beta chain) sequence together with its context. No antigen is known for it. The V end was cut by 7 bases, the J end by 1 base, with 6 bases between. There are 12 residues in the CDR3. This entry is derived from a study of T cell repertoires in cytomegalovirus infection. Overall study results and limits: Cumulated frequencies of public TCR beta families served to identify carriers of CMV plus the relevant HLA. HLA-C-restricted CMV clonotypes gave the most frequent clonotype in two of eight donors.

TCRdb reprocessed the reads via MiXCR and lists one record per CDR3 protein. The sample yields about a million distinct CDR3 sequences, about a third seen once. The chain couples TRBV12-3 or TRBV12-4 to TRBJ2-3; D remains ambiguous. The sequencing used cultured CD8+ T cells from PBMCs, collected from culture after CMV antigen stimulation. This clonotype originated in a human donor in good health (CMV status not recorded). Some clones in this sample may be carry-over from other donors' samples. This CDR3 is CASTFGTDTQYF. The DNA for the CDR3 is TGTGCCAGCACCTTCGGCACAGATACGCAGTATTTT.